Following are 17 T cell receptor beta chains from one sample sequenced in a study of identical twins. Via MiXCR, TCRdb re-called the 5' RACE reads, giving one row per CDR3 protein. The profile shows about 260,000 distinct CDR3 sequences, approximately 7% of them singletons. In addition, the sample was reused for a study of yellow fever vaccine responses in identical twins.

The source material was memory (CD45RO+) T cells sorted from blood. These receptors all come from a woman between 18 and 30 years old in good health.

This clonotype was found a few times. The V gene is TRBV12-3 or TRBV12-4, the J gene TRBJ2-1; TRBD2 aligns across 7 bases. After removal of 6 bases from V and 3 bases from J, the junction contained 8 bases not matched to a gene. The CDR3 loop spans 15 amino acids. CDR3 sequence reads: CASRVGGGNYNEQFF. CDR3 in DNA: TGTGCCAGCAGAGTTGGGGGGGGGAACTACAATGAGCAGTTCTTC.

A few counts support this clonotype. V and J are TRBV5-1 and TRBJ1-1, with D hard to call. This CDR3 spans 12 amino acids. V lost 4 bases, J lost 1 base, and 5 bases lay in between. Per germline, CDR1 SGHRS and CDR2 YFSETQ. The CDR3 DNA sequence: TGCGCCAGCAGCAACCCGAACACTGAAGCTTTCTTT. It yields the protein CASSNPNTEAFF.

J is TRBJ2-6 and V is TRBV5-1; D call uncertain. Trimming took off 4 bases at V and 4 bases at J, with 18 bases between the two ends. The CDR3 loop spans 17 amino acids. Germline lookup yields CDR1 SGHRS and CDR2 YFSETQ. The CDR3 reads CASSPWLSGSGANVLTF. CDR3 sequence (DNA): TGCGCCAGCAGCCCCTGGCTTTCGGGTTCCGGGGCCAACGTCCTGACTTTC.

J is TRBJ2-1 and V is TRBV29-1; 7 positions agree with TRBD2. V lost 6 bases and J lost 2; bases outside the gene matches: 10. Germline values: CDR1 SQVTM, CDR2 ANQGSEA. CDR3 length: 15 amino acids. The CDR3 sequence: CSVAPEGRAYNEQFF. Here the CDR3 DNA reads TGCAGCGTAGCTCCCGAGGGGAGGGCCTACAATGAGCAGTTCTTC.

V is TRBV12-3 or TRBV12-4 and J is TRBJ2-7; TRBD2 aligns across 9 bases. Unmatched junction bases numbered 13, after V lost 4 bases and J lost 3 bases. CDR3 length: 17 residues. The DNA for the CDR3 is TGTGCCAGCAGTTGGGGGGCTGGCGGGAGGGCCGGCTACGAGCAGTACTTC. This sequence encodes CASSWGAGGRAGYEQYF.

V and J are TRBV5-6 and TRBJ2-7; 8 nucleotides line up with TRBD2. The CDR3 totals 17 residues. Germline CDR1 SGHDT, CDR2 YYEEEE. The J segment lost 0 bases and the V segment lost 0 bases, leaving 8 bases of the junction unmatched. The chain's CDR3 is CASSLEATSGNSYEQYF. The CDR3 nucleotides are TGTGCCAGCAGCTTGGAAGCTACTAGCGGAAACTCCTACGAGCAGTACTTC.

This clonotype appeared many times. The chain recombines TRBV11-2 with TRBJ1-1; perhaps TRBD1 as D (6 bases). Trimming stripped 1 base from V and 6 bases from J, with 27 bases between. The CDR3 loop spans 19 amino acids. The V gene's germline CDR1 is SGHAT and CDR2 FQNNGV. CDR3 coding DNA: TGTGCCAGCAGCTTAGGCCCCTCGGGGGCCGCGAAAATTTATGCTGAAGCTTTCTTT. Translating gives CASSLGPSGAAKIYAEAFF.

This chain links TRBV7-6 with TRBJ1-5; unclear D gene. The CDR3 runs 18 residues. Trimming cost V 2 bases and J 5 bases, with 22 bases left between them. In germline, CDR1 is SGHVS, CDR2 FNYEAQ. The CDR3 DNA is TGTGCCAGCAGCTTATCTTTAGTAGGAGATCCCCGAGATCAGCCCCAGCATTTT. Protein product: CASSLSLVGDPRDQPQHF.

The chain joins TRBV4-1 to TRBJ2-3, with D perhaps TRBD2 (6 bases). From germline, CDR1 is MGHRA and CDR2 YSYEKL. CDR3 length equals 15 residues. Trimming shortened V by 4 bases and J by 4 bases, and 15 bases separated the two germline ends. In nucleotides, the CDR3 is TGCGCCAGCAGCCGAGAGGAGGGGCGGGCAGATACGCAGTATTTT. Amino acid sequence: CASSREEGRADTQYF.

The chain has TRBV11-2 and TRBJ2-1; 10 bases match TRBD2. CDR3 length equals 18 residues. Germline CDR1 is SGHAT and CDR2 is FQNNGV. V was pared by 5 bases and J by 2 bases, with 12 bases of the junction left unmatched. The CDR3 bases are TGTGCCAGCAGCCCACTCAGGGAGCGGGAGGGCCCCTACAATGAGCAGTTCTTC. Its translation: CASSPLREREGPYNEQFF.

The chain is built from TRBV20-1 and TRBJ2-1; TRBD2 aligns across 11 bases. Germline V gives CDR1 DFQATT, CDR2 SNEGSKA (reference sequence). V was pared by 6 bases and J by 7 bases, with 8 bases of the junction left unmatched. This CDR3 contains 14 residues. The CDR3 DNA follows: TGCAGTGCAGTGGGGCTAGCGGGGGGAAATGAGCAGTTCTTC. Amino acids: CSAVGLAGGNEQFF.

J is TRBJ2-2 and V is TRBV11-2; maybe TRBD1 (5 bases). The V and J ends lost 2 bases and 3 bases respectively, with 10 bases between them. This CDR3 region has 15 residues. Germline CDR1 SGHAT, CDR2 FQNNGV. The CDR3 coding sequence is TGTGCCAGCAGCTTATTCAGCAGGGACACCGGGGAGCTGTTTTTT. Translation: CASSLFSRDTGELFF.

This clonotype occurred many times. This chain uses TRBV3-1 with TRBJ2-1; D is ambiguous. Germline V lookup: CDR1 LGHDT, CDR2 YNNKEL (reference sequence). Trimming cost V 3 bases and J 7 bases, with 10 bases left between them. The CDR3 contains 13 residues. The CDR3 spells CASSHGRENEQFF. The CDR3 DNA sequence: TGTGCCAGCAGCCATGGAAGAGAGAATGAGCAGTTCTTC.

This clonotype was detected ten times or more. The chain links TRBV29-1 to TRBJ2-3; TRBD1 agrees at 7 bases. Germline CDR1 SQVTM, CDR2 ANQGSEA. This CDR3 is built from 15 residues. V dropped 3 bases and J dropped 0; count of bases not matched to a gene: 6. The CDR3 sequence is CSVDGDRTSTDTQYF. The CDR3 DNA is TGCAGCGTTGATGGGGACAGAACTAGCACAGATACGCAGTATTTT.

This clonotype was counted at least ten times. This chain links TRBV2 with TRBJ2-1; 8 nucleotides agree with TRBD1. The CDR3 contains 14 residues. The germline gives CDR1 SNHLY, CDR2 FYNNEI. Germline trimming cut 7 bases from V and 10 bases from J; bases unmatched to any gene: 12. CDR3 sequence reads: CASNVPRTGYEQFF. The CDR3, as DNA: TGTGCCAGCAATGTTCCCCGGACAGGGTACGAGCAGTTCTTC.

DNA for the CDR3: TGTGCCAGCAGTCTTGGGGGGGCAGGGGATACGCAGTATTTT. Encoded protein: CASSLGGAGDTQYF. The chain couples TRBV28 to TRBJ2-3; D is perhaps TRBD2 (7 bases). The germline V gene encodes CDR1 MDHEN and CDR2 SYDVKM. V lost 5 bases, J lost 6 bases, and 15 bases lay in between. CDR3 length: 14 amino acids. The full variable domain, with the rest looked up from reference TRBV28 and TRBJ2-3, is DVKVTQSSRYLVKRTGEKVFLECVQDMDHENMFWYRQDPGLGLRLIYFSYDVKMKEKGDIPEGYSVSREKKERFSLILESASTNQTSMYLCASSLGGAGDTQYFGPGTRLTVL.

This clonotype was seen a handful of times. This sequence joins TRBV27 and TRBJ2-7, with TRBD2 identical over 11 bases. In germline, CDR1 is MNHEY, CDR2 SMNVEV (reference sequence). J gave up 3 bases and V 5 bases, and 15 bases lay outside the gene matches. The CDR3 totals 18 residues. CDR3 coding DNA: TGTGCCAGCAGTCCGCGGTCCTCCGGGACTAGCGGATTCTACGAGCAGTACTTC. Protein product: CASSPRSSGTSGFYEQYF.